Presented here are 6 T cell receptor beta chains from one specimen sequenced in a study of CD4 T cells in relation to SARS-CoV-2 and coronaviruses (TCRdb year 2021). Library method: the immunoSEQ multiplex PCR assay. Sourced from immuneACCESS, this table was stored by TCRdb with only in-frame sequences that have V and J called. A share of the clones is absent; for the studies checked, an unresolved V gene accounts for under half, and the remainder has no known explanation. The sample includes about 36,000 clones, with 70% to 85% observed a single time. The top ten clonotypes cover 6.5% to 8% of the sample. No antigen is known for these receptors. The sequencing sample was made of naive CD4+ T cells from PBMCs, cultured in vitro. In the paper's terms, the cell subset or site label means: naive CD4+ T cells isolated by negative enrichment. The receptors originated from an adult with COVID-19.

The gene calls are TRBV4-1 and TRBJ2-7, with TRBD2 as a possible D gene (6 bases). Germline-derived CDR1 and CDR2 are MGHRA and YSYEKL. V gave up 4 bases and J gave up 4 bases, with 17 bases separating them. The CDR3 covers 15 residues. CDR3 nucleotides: TGCGCCAGCAGCCGGTTAATGAAGGAGGGATACGAGCAGTACTTC. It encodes CASSRLMKEGYEQYF.

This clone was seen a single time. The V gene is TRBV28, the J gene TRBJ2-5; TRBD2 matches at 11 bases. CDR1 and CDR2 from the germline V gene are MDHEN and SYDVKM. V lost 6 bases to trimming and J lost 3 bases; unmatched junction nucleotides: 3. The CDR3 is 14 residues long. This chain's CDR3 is CASRTSGRKETQYF. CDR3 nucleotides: TGTGCCAGCAGAACTAGCGGGAGAAAAGAGACCCAGTACTTC.

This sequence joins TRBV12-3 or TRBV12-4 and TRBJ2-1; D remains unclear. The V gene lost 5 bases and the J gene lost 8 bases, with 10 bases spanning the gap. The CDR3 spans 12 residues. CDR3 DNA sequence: TGTGCCAGCAGTGCCGGGTCTGATGAGCAGTTCTTC. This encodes CASSAGSDEQFF.

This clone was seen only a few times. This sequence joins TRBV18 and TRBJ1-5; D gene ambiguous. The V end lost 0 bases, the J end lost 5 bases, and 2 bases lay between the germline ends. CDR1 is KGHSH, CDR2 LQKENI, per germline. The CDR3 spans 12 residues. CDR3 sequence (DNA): TGTGCCAGCTCACCACCGGATCAGCCCCAGCATTTT. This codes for CASSPPDQPQHF. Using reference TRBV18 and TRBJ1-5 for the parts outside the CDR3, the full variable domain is NAGVMQNPRHLVRRRGQEARLRCSPMKGHSHVYWYRQLPEEGLKFMVYLQKENIIDESGMPKERFSAEFPKEGPSILRIQQVVRGDSAAYFCASSPPDQPQHFGDGTRLSIL.

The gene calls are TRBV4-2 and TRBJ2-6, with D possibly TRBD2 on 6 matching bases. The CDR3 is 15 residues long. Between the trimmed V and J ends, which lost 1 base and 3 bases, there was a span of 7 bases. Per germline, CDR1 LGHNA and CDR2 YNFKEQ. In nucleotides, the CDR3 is TGTGCCAGCAGCCAAGTGGGGGGTGGGGCCAACGTCCTGACTTTC. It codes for CASSQVGGGANVLTF.

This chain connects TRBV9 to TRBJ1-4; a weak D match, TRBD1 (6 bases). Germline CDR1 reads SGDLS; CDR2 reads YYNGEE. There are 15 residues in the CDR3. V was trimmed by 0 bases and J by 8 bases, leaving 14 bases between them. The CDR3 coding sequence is TGTGCCAGCAGCGTAGCGCAGGGGAAGAACGAAAAACTGTTTTTT. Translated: CASSVAQGKNEKLFF.